This section outlines one TCR beta chain sequence together with its context. The antigen is undetermined. CDR1 is MNHEY and CDR2 is SMNVEV in the germline V gene (reference sequence). This CDR3 has 20 amino acids. V was pared by 7 bases and J by 1 base, with 17 bases of the junction left unmatched. In the PCR, 60 Vbeta and 13 Jbeta primers were used. Using immunoSEQ multiplex PCR, the repertoire was profiled, and TCRdb retains in-frame clones only, with some absent. Of 150,000 to 200,000 clones detected, around 80% appear once; the ten largest clones hold 1%. The record originates from a study of cytomegalovirus exposure and HLA in healthy donors. Whole-study results and caveats: Some V segments, including TRBV6-2 and TRBV6-3, were excluded as indistinguishable. Available immune exposure information was restricted to CMV serostatus only.

This chain links TRBV27 with TRBJ2-2, with TRBD2 matching over 11 bases. The sample comprised PBMCs. The origin of this receptor is a woman in her fifties or sixties in good health and CMV-seropositive. The CDR3 sequence: CASNKLAGGPNRRNTGELFF. In nucleotides, the CDR3 is TGTGCCAGCAATAAGCTAGCGGGAGGACCGAATCGTAGGAACACCGGGGAGCTGTTTTTT.